These 22 T cell receptor beta chains were all obtained from the same sample, sequenced in a study of tumor and adjacent non-tumor tissue in lung cancer. RNA was extracted from bulk tissue without any cell sorting. This non-tumor lung sample came from over 3 cm beyond the tumor edge. The library came from three nested PCR rounds adapted from ARM-PCR protocols. Each CDR3 protein is one row after TCRdb ran MiXCR on the multiplex PCR reads. The sample lists approximately 100,000 distinct CDR3 sequences; over 55% were seen once. Input material: distant non-tumor lung tissue. These receptors were taken from a man aged 30 to 39 with non-small cell lung cancer.

On this clonotype: Likely a read error: the CDR3 ends without its conserved phenylalanine or tryptophan. The rearrangement links TRBV25-1 to TRBJ1-5; the D gene is possibly TRBD1 (5 bases). This CDR3 spans 15 amino acids. The V gene's germline CDR1 is MGHDK and CDR2 SYGVNS. V was shortened by 3 bases and J by 1 base, with 10 bases between the two germline ends. The CDR3 DNA sequence: TGTGCCAGCAGTGAGGGGTGGGGGAGCAATCAGCCCCAGCATTCT. Protein product: CASSEGWGSNQPQHS.

This clonotype appeared once. The chain uses TRBV6-2 or TRBV6-3 and TRBJ2-1; 11 bases are shared with TRBD1. V shed 10 bases and J 7 bases; nucleotides not matched to a gene: 24. Germline V gene data show CDR1 as MNHEY and CDR2 as SVGEGT. This CDR3 comprises 19 residues. The CDR3 spells CANSPRPRGYRDRGNEQFF. CDR3 DNA: TGTGCCAACAGCCCCCGTCCCCGGGGCTACCGGGACAGGGGGAATGAGCAGTTCTTC.

This clonotype was seen ten or more times. V gene TRBV4-1 combines with J gene TRBJ1-5; D remains unclear. The V and J ends lost 0 bases and 1 base respectively, with 7 bases between them. Germline lookup yields CDR1 MGHRA and CDR2 YSYEKL. This CDR3 is 15 amino acids long. As DNA, the CDR3 is TGCGCCAGCAGCCAAGAACCAGGAAGCAATCAGCCCCAGCATTTT. As protein: CASSQEPGSNQPQHF.

On this clonotype: A junction end diverges from the germline sequence, so it may reflect a read error. The V and J genes are TRBV11-2 and TRBJ2-1, with D possibly being TRBD2 (6 bases). The CDR3 spans 15 residues. Germline V gives CDR1 SGHAT, CDR2 FQNNGV. The DNA of the CDR3 is TGTGGCAGCAGCTTTATTGCAGGAGGGAATAATGCGCAGTTCTTC. Its translation is CGSSFIAGGNNAQFF.

A remark on this clonotype: Compared with germline, one end of the junction differs, possibly owing to a read error. V is TRBV20-1 and J is TRBJ2-3; 12 nucleotides align to TRBD2. Germline CDR1 is DFQATT and CDR2 is SNEGSKA (reference sequence). This CDR3 is 19 amino acids long. The CDR3 loop reads CNARPIRPLLAGGADTQYF. The CDR3 nucleotides are TGCAATGCTAGACCCATCAGACCCCTCCTAGCGGGGGGGGCTGATACGCAGTATTTT.

A single count supports this clonotype. The chain is built from TRBV29-1 and TRBJ1-1; D is perhaps TRBD1 (5 bases). Looked up from germline, CDR1 is SQVTM and CDR2 is ANQGSEA. Trimming removed 6 bases from V and 0 bases from J, with 11 bases in between. CDR3 length: 13 residues. CDR3 bases: TGCAGCGTCCGACAGAGGTTGAACACTGAAGCTTTCTTT. Protein: CSVRQRLNTEAFF.

As regards this clonotype: A junction end diverges from the germline sequence, so it may reflect a read error. V and J are TRBV4-2 and TRBJ2-7; D remains unclear. Germline V gene data show CDR1 as LGHNA and CDR2 as YNFKEQ. CDR3 length: 15 amino acids. The CDR3 region is CVSNQDASHTYEQYF. For the CDR3, the DNA is TGTGTCAGCAACCAAGATGCCAGCCATACCTACGAGCAGTACTTC.

This sequence joins TRBV11-2 and TRBJ2-3; D remains unclear. The CDR3 is made up of 15 amino acids. Between the trimmed V and J ends, which lost 7 bases and 5 bases, there was a span of 19 bases. Per germline, CDR1 SGHAT and CDR2 FQNNGV. This CDR3 reads CASIHSGGELDTQYF. The CDR3 bases are TGTGCCAGCATCCACAGTGGTGGGGAATTAGATACGCAGTATTTT.

In the case of this clonotype: The conserved closing phenylalanine or tryptophan is absent in this CDR3, likely reflecting a read error. The rearrangement uses TRBV11-2 and TRBJ2-3, with D unclear. CDR1 and CDR2 (germline): SGHAT, FQNNGV. The CDR3 totals 16 residues. The CDR3 region is CASSLDGQVSTDTQYL. The DNA of the CDR3 is TGTGCCAGTAGCTTAGATGGGCAGGTCTCCACAGATACGCAGTATCTT.

As regards this clonotype: In this CDR3 the conserved last residue, phenylalanine or tryptophan, is missing, so a read error is likely. V and J are TRBV29-1 and TRBJ1-1; 8 bases align to TRBD1. Germline CDR1 SQVTM, CDR2 ANQGSEA. The CDR3 loop spans 13 amino acids. The chain's CDR3 is CSGRQGSYTEAFY. The CDR3 bases are TGCAGCGGAAGACAGGGGAGTTACACTGAGGCTTTCTAT.

This clonotype was picked up many times. The rearrangement joins TRBV24-1 to TRBJ2-1; 12 bases agree with TRBD1. V trimming: 3 bases; J trimming: 6 bases; junction bases outside the gene matches: 5. The CDR3 loop spans 16 amino acids. Germline assignment: CDR1 KGHDR and CDR2 SFDVKD. CDR3 nucleotide sequence: TGTGCCACCAGTGATGGCCCGGGACAGGGGGCCAATGAGCAGTTCTTC. This encodes CATSDGPGQGANEQFF.

A note on this clonotype: Lacking the conserved final phenylalanine or tryptophan, this CDR3 likely reflects a read error. This chain links TRBV29-1 with TRBJ2-2, with D maybe TRBD1 (6 bases). The germline V and J ends were trimmed by 5 bases and 2 bases, with 18 bases remaining between them. The CDR3 runs to 16 residues. CDR1 and CDR2 from the germline V gene are SQVTM and ANQGSEA. CDR3 in DNA: TGCAGCGTTAAGTTACTCCGGGACACCAACACCGGGGAGCTGTTTCTT. This encodes CSVKLLRDTNTGELFL.

The genes are TRBV6-2 or TRBV6-3 and TRBJ2-1, with 8 bases identical to TRBD2. Germline V lookup: CDR1 MNHEY, CDR2 SVGEGT. This CDR3 region has 16 residues. V lost 5 bases, J lost 5 bases, and 11 bases stayed unmatched. The CDR3 region is CASSREGGGPNNEQFF. In DNA, the CDR3 is TGTGCCAGCAGTCGGGAGGGAGGGGGGCCAAACAATGAGCAGTTCTTC.

The rearrangement links TRBV20-1 to TRBJ2-1, with D maybe TRBD2 (6 bases). CDR1 and CDR2 (germline): DFQATT, SNEGSKA (reference sequence). Trimming pared 7 bases from V and 0 bases from J, leaving 19 bases between. The CDR3 covers 16 residues. The CDR3 sequence is CSVGDWRGGSYNEQFF. DNA of the CDR3: TGCAGTGTTGGAGATTGGCGGGGTGGCTCCTACAATGAGCAGTTCTTC.

Details on this clonotype: A junction boundary mismatches the germline segment, possibly from a read error. V usage is TRBV5-8 and J usage is TRBJ1-1; D gene ambiguous. This CDR3 has 14 amino acids. CDR1 and CDR2 (germline): SGHTS, YDEGEE. The CDR3 DNA follows: TGTGCCCGCAGCTTGGAGCAGATGAACACTGAAGCTTTCTTT. Its protein is CARSLEQMNTEAFF.

In the case of this clonotype: One junction end does not reproduce the germline sequence, and a read error may be involved. This chain joins TRBV11-3 and TRBJ2-7, with 7 bases that match TRBD1. Germline V gene sequence: CDR1 SGHNT, CDR2 YENEEA. The CDR3 consists of 14 residues. CDR3 DNA: TGTGTCAGCAGCTTAGTTCCAGGGGGTTACAAGCAGTACTTC. As protein: CVSSLVPGGYKQYF.

This clonotype turned up a few times. Its ends do not fully match the called genes, so a read error is possible. This chain uses TRBV24-1 with TRBJ1-2; D gene ambiguous. The CDR3 loop spans 15 amino acids. Germline assignment: CDR1 KGHDR and CDR2 SFDVKD. CDR3 protein: CVTSDPSGSGYGYTF. CDR3 nucleotides: TGTGTCACCAGTGACCCCTCGGGGAGTGGCTATGGCTACACCTTC.

The rearrangement joins TRBV29-1 to TRBJ2-7, with TRBD2 as a possible D gene (6 bases). The CDR3 has 13 residues. Per the germline V gene, CDR1 is SQVTM and CDR2 is ANQGSEA. V dropped 7 bases and J dropped 7 bases, with 20 bases sitting between them. The CDR3: CSAEDGGAQEQYF. CDR3 DNA: TGCAGCGCTGAGGATGGCGGGGCGCAAGAGCAGTACTTC.

The chain carries TRBV20-1 and TRBJ2-2; 7 nucleotides align to TRBD1. This CDR3 is built from 14 residues. Germline loops: CDR1 DFQATT, CDR2 SNEGSKA (reference sequence). V lost 6 bases and J lost 3; bases outside the gene matches: 7. The CDR3 loop is CSALTGLYTGELFF. CDR3 DNA: TGCAGTGCATTGACAGGGTTGTACACCGGGGAGCTGTTTTTT.

This clonotype was seen ten or more times. The genes are TRBV12-3 or TRBV12-4 and TRBJ2-1, with 11 bases identical to TRBD2. The ends lost 3 bases at V and 7 bases at J; junction bases unmatched: 11. The CDR3 covers 17 residues. The CDR3 sequence is CASSFRLAGGSWNEQFF. CDR3 sequence (DNA): TGTGCCAGCAGTTTCAGGCTAGCGGGGGGCTCGTGGAATGAGCAGTTCTTC.

Regarding this clonotype: One end of the junction fails to match germline, which may point to a read error. The chain is built from TRBV4-2 and TRBJ1-5, with D uncertain. The CDR3 has 17 residues. Looked up from germline, CDR1 is LGHNA and CDR2 is YNFKEQ. The CDR3 region is CASSRIAGIGQPGPQHF. Here the CDR3 DNA reads TGCGCCAGCAGCCGAATCGCCGGGATAGGCCAGCCCGGGCCCCAGCATTTT.

A note on this clonotype: The junction differs from germline at one of its ends, possibly a read error. This sequence joins TRBV11-2 and TRBJ2-5; D could derive from TRBD1 or TRBD2 (7 bases each). The CDR3 covers 14 residues. Germline values: CDR1 SGHAT, CDR2 FQNNGV. The DNA of the CDR3 is TGTGCCAGCAGCTTAGTCTCAGGGGGGGAGACCCAGTGCTTC. This gives the protein CASSLVSGGETQCF.